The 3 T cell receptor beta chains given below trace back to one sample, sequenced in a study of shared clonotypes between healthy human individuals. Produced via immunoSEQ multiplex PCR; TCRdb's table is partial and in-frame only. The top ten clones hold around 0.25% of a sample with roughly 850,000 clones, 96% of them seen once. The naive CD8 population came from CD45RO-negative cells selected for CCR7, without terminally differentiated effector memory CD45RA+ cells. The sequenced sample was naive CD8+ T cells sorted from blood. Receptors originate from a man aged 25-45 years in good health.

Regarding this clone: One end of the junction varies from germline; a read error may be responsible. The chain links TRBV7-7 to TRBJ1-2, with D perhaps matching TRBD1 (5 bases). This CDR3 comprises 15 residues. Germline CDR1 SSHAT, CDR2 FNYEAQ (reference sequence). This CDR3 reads CASSVPTGRLEGYTF. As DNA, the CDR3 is TGTGCTAGCAGCGTCCCTACGGGACGCCTAGAGGGGTACACCTTC.

DNA for the CDR3: TGTGCCAGCAGCTCAAGGAAGGGGGCGTCGTATGATGAGCAGTTCTTC. This sequence encodes CASSSRKGASYDEQFF. J is TRBJ2-1 and V is TRBV7-3; 7 bases align to TRBD1. Unmatched junction bases numbered 14, after V lost 4 bases and J lost 8 bases. This CDR3 is built from 16 residues. The germline V gene has CDR1 SGHTA and CDR2 FQGTGA. The entire variable domain, with the rest obtained from reference TRBV7-3 and TRBJ2-1, is as follows: GAGVSQTPSNKVTEKGKYVELRCDPISGHTALYWYRQSLGQGPEFLIYFQGTGAADDSGLPNDRFFAVRPEGSVSTLKIQRTERGDSAVYLCASSSRKGASYDEQFFGPGTRLTVL.

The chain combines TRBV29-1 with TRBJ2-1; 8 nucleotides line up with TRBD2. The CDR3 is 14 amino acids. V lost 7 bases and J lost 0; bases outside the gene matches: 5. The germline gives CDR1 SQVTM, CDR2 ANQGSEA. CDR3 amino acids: CSASGLSSYNEQFF. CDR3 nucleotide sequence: TGCAGCGCTAGCGGGTTAAGCTCCTACAATGAGCAGTTCTTC.